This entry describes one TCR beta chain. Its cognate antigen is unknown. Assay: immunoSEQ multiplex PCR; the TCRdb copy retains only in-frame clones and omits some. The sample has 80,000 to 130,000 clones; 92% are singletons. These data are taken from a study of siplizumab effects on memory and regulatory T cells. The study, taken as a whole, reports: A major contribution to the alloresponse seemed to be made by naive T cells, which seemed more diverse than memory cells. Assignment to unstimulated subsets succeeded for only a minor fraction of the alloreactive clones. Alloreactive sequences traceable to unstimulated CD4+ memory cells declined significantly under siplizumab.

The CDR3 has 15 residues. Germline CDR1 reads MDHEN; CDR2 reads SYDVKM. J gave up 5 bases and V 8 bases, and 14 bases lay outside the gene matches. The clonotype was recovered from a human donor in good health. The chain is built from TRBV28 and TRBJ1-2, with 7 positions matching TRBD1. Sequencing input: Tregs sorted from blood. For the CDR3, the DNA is TGTGCCAGCGGCCGGACAGGCACTCTGAGTTATGGCTACACCTTC. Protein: CASGRTGTLSYGYTF.